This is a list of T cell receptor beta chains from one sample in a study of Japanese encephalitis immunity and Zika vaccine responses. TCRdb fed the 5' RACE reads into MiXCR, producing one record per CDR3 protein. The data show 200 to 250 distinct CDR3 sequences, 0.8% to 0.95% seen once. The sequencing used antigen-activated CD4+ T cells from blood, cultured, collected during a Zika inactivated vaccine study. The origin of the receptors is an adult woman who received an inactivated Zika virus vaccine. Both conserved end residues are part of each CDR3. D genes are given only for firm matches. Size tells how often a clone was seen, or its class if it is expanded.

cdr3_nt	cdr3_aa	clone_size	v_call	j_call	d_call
TGTGCCAGCAGCTTAATGGGGACTAGCTACTACAATGAGCAGTTCTTC	CASSLMGTSYYNEQFF	medium-sized	TRBV7-3	TRBJ2-1	TRBD2
TGCAGCGTTGACAGACCCTCCAATGAGCAGTTCTTC	CSVDRPSNEQFF	large	TRBV29-1	TRBJ2-1	.
TGCGCCAGCAGCTTTATGGTGAACAATGAGCAGTTCTTC	CASSFMVNNEQFF	medium-sized	TRBV5-1	TRBJ2-1	.
TGTGCCAGTAAGGAAAGGAGCGGGAGGGATAATGAGCAGTTCTTC	CASKERSGRDNEQFF	large	TRBV19	TRBJ2-1	TRBD2
TGTGCCAGCAGTGCCCAGGGGGCGGGCCAGCCCCAGCATTTT	CASSAQGAGQPQHF	large	TRBV27	TRBJ1-5	TRBD1
TGTGCCAGTAGTGCTCTAGCGGGAGGAGGTTACGAGCAGTACTTC	CASSALAGGGYEQYF	medium-sized	TRBV19	TRBJ2-7	TRBD2
TGCAGTGCTTGGACAGGGGATGGGGCCAACGTCCTGACTTTC	CSAWTGDGANVLTF	hyperexpanded	TRBV20-1	TRBJ2-6	TRBD1
TGCAGTGCCCCCCCCTTGCTAGCGGGAGTGGGGTACTTC	CSAPPLLAGVGYF	medium-sized	TRBV20-1	TRBJ2-5	TRBD2
TGTGCCAGCAGCTTACAACACAATGGGTATGAGCAGTTCTTC	CASSLQHNGYEQFF	hyperexpanded	TRBV7-2	TRBJ2-1	.
TGCAGTGCCTGGGCCTCCGGAAGGGAATATGGCTACACCTTC	CSAWASGREYGYTF	large	TRBV20-1	TRBJ1-2	.
TGCGCCACTCGGGCGTCCGGGGGCAATGAAAAACTGTTTTTT	CATRASGGNEKLFF	hyperexpanded	TRBV5-1	TRBJ1-4	.